A single sample is the source of the 28 T cell receptor beta chains below, sequenced in a study of shared clonotypes between healthy human individuals. Clones were sequenced by immunoSEQ multiplex PCR, and TCRdb holds only the in-frame ones, with some missing. This table has 950,000 to 1,100,000 clones, roughly 74% appearing once. Sample: memory CD4+ T cells from PBMCs. Subset here: CD45RA-negative fraction. All receptors come from a man younger than 35 in good health. Some clones in this sample may be carry-over from other donors' samples.

The CDR3: CASSSSRRAAYEQYF. CDR3 sequence (DNA): TGTGCCAGCAGTTCGAGTAGGCGTGCAGCCTACGAGCAGTACTTC. The chain joins TRBV28 to TRBJ2-5; no clear D. The DNA end favors TRBJ2-7, so the J call may be wrong. Germline-derived CDR1 and CDR2 are MDHEN and SYDVKM. This CDR3 is 15 amino acids long.

This clone was seen more than once but under ten times. The gene calls are TRBV5-1 and TRBJ2-5; D perhaps matches TRBD2 (7 bases). Germline CDR1 reads SGHRS; CDR2 reads YFSETQ. Trimming took 2 bases from V and 4 from J, leaving 12 bases between them. The CDR3 contains 14 residues. The chain's CDR3 is CASSFGGARETQYF. The CDR3 DNA reads TGCGCCAGCAGCTTTGGGGGGGCGCGAGAGACCCAGTACTTC.

The V and J genes are TRBV28 and TRBJ2-1; 7 bases match TRBD1. The germline V gene encodes CDR1 MDHEN and CDR2 SYDVKM. Trimming removed 3 bases from V and 15 bases from J; junction bases left unmatched: 5. There are 11 residues in the CDR3. CDR3 sequence: CASSLGRGMFF. DNA of the CDR3: TGTGCCAGCAGTTTGGGCAGGGGGATGTTCTTC.

The chain links TRBV5-1 to TRBJ2-5; D ambiguous. Judging by the DNA end, TRBJ2-7 fits better; the J call may be wrong. Germline V gene lookup returns CDR1 SGHRS and CDR2 YFSETQ. The CDR3 has 14 amino acids. The CDR3 sequence: CASSLDTGYYEQYF. The CDR3 bases are TGCGCCAGCAGCTTGGACACCGGCTACTACGAGCAGTACTTC.

This clone was counted only a few times. CDR3 nucleotides: TGTGCCAGCAGTTTAGCAAGACTAGCCGATGAGCAGTTCTTC. It translates to CASSLARLADEQFF. This chain connects TRBV28 to TRBJ2-1, with 7 bases fitting TRBD2. Per the germline V gene, CDR1 is MDHEN and CDR2 is SYDVKM. The V gene end was trimmed by 2 bases and the J gene end by 8 bases; junction bases not matched to a gene: 6. The CDR3 is made up of 14 amino acids. The whole variable domain, remainder taken from reference TRBV28 and TRBJ2-1, is DVKVTQSSRYLVKRTGEKVFLECVQDMDHENMFWYRQDPGLGLRLIYFSYDVKMKEKGDIPEGYSVSREKKERFSLILESASTNQTSMYLCASSLARLADEQFFGPGTRLTVL.

The V and J genes are TRBV11-1 and TRBJ2-3, with 7 positions matching TRBD1. Trimming removed 5 bases from V and 3 bases from J; junction bases left unmatched: 11. Germline V CDR1 and CDR2: SGHAT, FQDESV (reference sequence). The length of the CDR3 is 16 residues. This CDR3 is CASSRRAVRGTDTQYF. The CDR3 DNA reads TGTGCCAGCAGCCGTCGGGCGGTCAGGGGGACAGATACGCAGTATTTT. The complete variable domain, with remaining parts taken from reference TRBV11-1 and TRBJ2-3, reads EAEVAQSPRYKITEKSQAVAFWCDPISGHATLYWYRQILGQGPELLVQFQDESVVDDSQLPKDRFSAERLKGVDSTLKIQPAELGDSAMYLCASSRRAVRGTDTQYFGPGTRLTVL.

This chain connects TRBV11-2 to TRBJ1-4, with D possibly being TRBD1 (5 bases). Germline CDR1 and CDR2: SGHAT and FQNNGV. V shed 5 bases and J shed 8 bases, with 9 bases lying between them. The CDR3 has 12 residues. The CDR3 DNA sequence: TGTGCCAGCAGCCCCGACAGAGAAAAACTGTTTTTT. Amino acids: CASSPDREKLFF.

This clone was found once. The chain recombines TRBV28 with TRBJ1-2; no clear D gene. Trimming left V 5 bases short and J 0 bases short, with 13 bases between. Germline V CDR1 and CDR2: MDHEN, SYDVKM. The CDR3 loop spans 15 amino acids. The CDR3 protein is CASSPWTETNYGYTF. The CDR3 DNA sequence: TGTGCCAGCAGTCCCTGGACGGAAACTAACTATGGCTACACCTTC.

This chain joins TRBV20-1 and TRBJ2-3; D gene unclear. This CDR3 contains 10 residues. The germline V gene has CDR1 DFQATT and CDR2 SNEGSKA (reference sequence). Trimming left V 5 bases short and J 7 bases short, with 7 bases between. The CDR3 sequence is CSALVNTQYF. CDR3 nucleotide sequence: TGCAGTGCTTTAGTAAATACGCAGTATTTT.

The CDR3 region is CATGGGQETQYF. DNA for the CDR3: TGTGCCACCGGAGGCGGGCAAGAGACCCAGTACTTC. The chain recombines TRBV15 with TRBJ2-5, with a weak D call TRBD2 (5 bases). The V gene's germline CDR1 is LNHNV and CDR2 YYDKDF (reference sequence). Trimming took 8 bases from V and 2 from J, leaving 9 bases between them. This CDR3 has 12 residues.

V gene TRBV14 combines with J gene TRBJ1-2; 7 bases line up with TRBD1. After removal of 3 bases from V and 4 bases from J, the junction contained 2 bases not matched to a gene. Looked up from germline, CDR1 is SGHDN and CDR2 is FVKESK. The CDR3 contains 13 residues. For the CDR3, the DNA is TGTGCCAGCAGCCAGGGGGACAGCTATGGCTACACCTTC. Protein sequence: CASSQGDSYGYTF. The complete variable domain, with remaining parts taken from reference TRBV14 and TRBJ1-2, reads EAGVTQFPSHSVIEKGQTVTLRCDPISGHDNLYWYRRVMGKEIKFLLHFVKESKQDESGMPNNRFLAERTGGTYSTLKVQPAELEDSGVYFCASSQGDSYGYTFGSGTRLTVV.

In this sample, this clone turned up a few times. The chain recombines TRBV30 with TRBJ1-1; possibly TRBD1 for D (5 bases). Germline lookup yields CDR1 GTSNPN and CDR2 SVGIG (reference sequence). V was pared by 2 bases and J by 10 bases, with 14 bases between. The CDR3 has 12 amino acids. CDR3 nucleotides: TGTGCCTGGAGTCCAGGACAACCGGGAGCTTTCTTT. It specifies CAWSPGQPGAFF.

The chain carries TRBV5-8 and TRBJ2-1, with 7 bases that match TRBD2. The CDR3 is 15 amino acids. V shed 3 bases, J shed 4 bases, and the junction held 7 bases outside the gene matches. The germline V gene encodes CDR1 SGHTS and CDR2 YDEGEE. The CDR3 DNA reads TGTGCCAGCAGCTGGCGAGCGGGGAATTACAATGAGCAGTTCTTC. It yields the protein CASSWRAGNYNEQFF.

Here the CDR3 DNA reads TGTGCCAGCAGCCCGCCAGGGGTCCGGGGAAATGGCTACACCTTC. It translates to CASSPPGVRGNGYTF. The rearrangement links TRBV7-2 to TRBJ1-2, with D possibly TRBD1 on 6 matching bases. The CDR3 consists of 15 residues. Looked up from germline, CDR1 is SGHTA and CDR2 is FQGNSA. V was trimmed by 5 bases and J by 6 bases, leaving 19 bases between them.

The chain links TRBV11-2 to TRBJ1-2; 8 positions match TRBD1. Unmatched junction bases numbered 5, after V lost 1 base and J lost 10 bases. Germline assignment: CDR1 SGHAT and CDR2 FQNNGV. There are 13 residues in the CDR3. Here the CDR3 reads CASSLVLGQDYTF. The CDR3 DNA reads TGTGCCAGCAGCTTAGTTTTGGGACAGGACTACACCTTC.

The gene calls are TRBV6-1 and TRBJ2-7; 7 bases are a match to TRBD1. The CDR3 totals 14 residues. Losses at the gene ends were 6 bases for V and 5 bases for J; bases not matched to a gene: 10. From germline, CDR1 is MNHNS and CDR2 SASEGT. The DNA for the CDR3 is TGTGCCAGCAGAGACGGGACAGTGTACCACGAGCAGTACTTC. It encodes CASRDGTVYHEQYF.

This chain uses TRBV5-1 with TRBJ2-1; D might be TRBD1 (5 bases). This CDR3 is 15 amino acids long. Trimming removed 5 bases from V and 1 base from J, with 13 bases in between. Per germline, CDR1 SGHRS and CDR2 YFSETQ. The CDR3 nucleotides read TGCGCCAGCAGTTTTGGGGCGGAATCCTACAATGAGCAGTTCTTC. Amino acids: CASSFGAESYNEQFF.

This clone came up many times. J is TRBJ1-1 and V is TRBV6-1; unclear D gene. Germline V gives CDR1 MNHNS, CDR2 SASEGT. Trimming left V 6 bases short and J 1 base short, with 9 bases between. CDR3 size: 13 residues. The CDR3 bases are TGTGCCAGCAGGGGGTGGAGGAACACTGAAGCTTTCTTT. Its translation: CASRGWRNTEAFF.

The gene calls are TRBV28 and TRBJ2-7; no clear D. Trimming left V 4 bases short and J 1 base short, with 17 bases between. CDR3 length equals 16 residues. In germline, CDR1 is MDHEN, CDR2 SYDVKM. The DNA of the CDR3 is TGTGCCAGCAGTTATTCCCTCCGAAGAAGATCCTACGAGCAGTACTTC. Amino acids: CASSYSLRRRSYEQYF.

The CDR3 reads CASSPLGGNYGYTF. For the CDR3, the DNA is TGTGCCAGCAGCCCCTTGGGCGGGAACTATGGCTACACCTTC. J is TRBJ1-2 and V is TRBV9; no firm D call. This CDR3 contains 14 residues. V lost 4 bases and J lost 2, with 12 bases in between. Germline CDR1 reads SGDLS; CDR2 reads YYNGEE.

The V call is TRBV30, the J call TRBJ2-5; maybe TRBD1 (6 bases). In germline, CDR1 is GTSNPN, CDR2 SVGIG (reference sequence). The CDR3 contains 14 residues. Trimming shortened V by 4 bases and J by 4 bases, and 16 bases separated the two germline ends. CDR3 loop: CAWTWGQGRETQYF. CDR3 DNA: TGTGCCTGGACTTGGGGGCAGGGGCGAGAGACCCAGTACTTC.

The chain uses TRBV5-1 and TRBJ2-1, with 8 positions matching TRBD2. Germline loops: CDR1 SGHRS, CDR2 YFSETQ. Losses at the gene ends were 3 bases for V and 3 bases for J; bases not matched to a gene: 8. This CDR3 is built from 16 residues. The CDR3 bases are TGCGCCAGCAGCTCAGACCCGGGAGGGCTCTACAATGAGCAGTTCTTC. Translated, it gives CASSSDPGGLYNEQFF.

This clone has at least ten counts. The chain couples TRBV6-5 to TRBJ2-3; no clear D. CDR1 MNHEY and CDR2 SVGAGI come from the germline V gene. Between the trimmed V and J ends, which lost 3 bases and 0 bases, there was a span of 7 bases. This CDR3 has 14 amino acids. The CDR3 reads CASSYRASTDTQYF. The CDR3 DNA is TGTGCCAGCAGTTATCGTGCTAGCACAGATACGCAGTATTTT.

The chain's CDR3 is CASSPDLPGSGTDTQYF. Here the CDR3 DNA reads TGCGCCAGCAGCCCCGACCTACCGGGAAGTGGCACAGATACGCAGTATTTT. The chain is built from TRBV4-3 and TRBJ2-3; perhaps TRBD2 as D (5 bases). The CDR3 runs to 17 residues. Between the trimmed V and J ends, which lost 4 bases and 1 base, there was a span of 18 bases. From germline, CDR1 is LGHNA and CDR2 YSLEER.

The V and J genes are TRBV19 and TRBJ1-1; D perhaps matches TRBD1 (5 bases). CDR1 and CDR2 (germline): LNHDA, SQIVND (reference sequence). Between the trimmed V and J ends, which lost 3 bases and 2 bases, there was a span of 19 bases. The CDR3 runs 17 residues. The CDR3 loop is CASSINRPGLGNTEAFF. The CDR3 coding sequence is TGTGCCAGTAGTATCAACCGGCCAGGGTTGGGAAACACTGAAGCTTTCTTT.

This rearrangement joins TRBV2 to TRBJ2-5, with 9 bases identical to TRBD1. Trimming removed 5 bases from V and 5 bases from J; junction bases left unmatched: 3. The V gene's germline CDR1 is SNHLY and CDR2 FYNNEI. This CDR3 spans 13 amino acids. The CDR3 DNA follows: TGTGCCAGCAGTCCGACAGGGGGTGAGACCCAGTACTTC. Its protein is CASSPTGGETQYF.

This clone was recorded only once. V and J are TRBV28 and TRBJ1-2; 10 nucleotides align to TRBD1. The junction had 10 bases not matched to a gene; V was cut back by 5 bases and J by 10 bases. This CDR3 is built from 14 residues. The germline V gene has CDR1 MDHEN and CDR2 SYDVKM. CDR3 DNA sequence: TGTGCCAGCAGTGGCCTGGGACAGGGGAGAGCCTACACCTTC. Amino acids: CASSGLGQGRAYTF.

The V call is TRBV6-1, the J call TRBJ2-7; D is perhaps TRBD1 (6 bases). Trimming removed 5 bases from V and 3 bases from J, with 14 bases in between. Germline lookup yields CDR1 MNHNS and CDR2 SASEGT. The CDR3 totals 14 residues. CDR3 region: CASSLQTGHYEQYF. CDR3 bases: TGTGCCAGCAGTCTTCAGACAGGCCACTACGAGCAGTACTTC.